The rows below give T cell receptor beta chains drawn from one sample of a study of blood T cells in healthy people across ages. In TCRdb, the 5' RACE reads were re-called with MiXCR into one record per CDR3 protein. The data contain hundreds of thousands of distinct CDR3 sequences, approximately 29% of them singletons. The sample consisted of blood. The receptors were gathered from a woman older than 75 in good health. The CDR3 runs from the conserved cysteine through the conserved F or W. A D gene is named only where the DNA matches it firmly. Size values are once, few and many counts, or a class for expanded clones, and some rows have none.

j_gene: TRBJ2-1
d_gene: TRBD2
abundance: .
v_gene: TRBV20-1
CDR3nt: TGCAGTGCTAGAGTGGTAGCGGGAGGGAATGAGCAGTTCTTC
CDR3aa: CSARVVAGGNEQFF

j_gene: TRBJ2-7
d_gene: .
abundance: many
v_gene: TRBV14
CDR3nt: TGTGCCAGCAGCCAGATCGCGGACAATTTCCACGAGCAGTACTTC
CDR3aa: CASSQIADNFHEQYF

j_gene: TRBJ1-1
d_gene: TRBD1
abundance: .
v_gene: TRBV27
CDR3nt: TGTGCCAGCAGTAAATCCTGGGACAGGGGGAACACTGAAGCTTTCTTT
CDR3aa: CASSKSWDRGNTEAFF

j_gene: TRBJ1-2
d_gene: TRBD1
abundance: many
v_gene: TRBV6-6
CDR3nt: TGTGCCAGCAGTTCGGACAGGGGGGTCTATGGCTACACCTTC
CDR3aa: CASSSDRGVYGYTF

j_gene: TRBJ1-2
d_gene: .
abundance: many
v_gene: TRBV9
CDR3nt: TGTGCCAGCAGCCCAGCGGAGCGGTATGGCTACACCTTC
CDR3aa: CASSPAERYGYTF

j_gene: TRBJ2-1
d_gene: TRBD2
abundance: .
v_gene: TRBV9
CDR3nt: TGTGCCAGCAGCGTTACTAGCGGGGGGGAAAATGAGCAGTTCTTC
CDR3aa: CASSVTSGGENEQFF

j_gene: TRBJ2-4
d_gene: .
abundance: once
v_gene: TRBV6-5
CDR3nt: TGTGCCAGCAGTTACCGGCTGGACGGAGCCAAAAACATTCAGTACTTC
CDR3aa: CASSYRLDGAKNIQYF

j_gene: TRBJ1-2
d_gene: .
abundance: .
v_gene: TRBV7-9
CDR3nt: TGTGTCAGCAGCAAGGACAGATATGGCTACACCTTC
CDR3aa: CVSSKDRYGYTF

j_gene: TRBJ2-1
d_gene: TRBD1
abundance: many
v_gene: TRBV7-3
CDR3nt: TGTGCCAGCAGGTTGAACGCCGGGACAGGGGGTATCAATGAGCAGTTCTTC
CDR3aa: CASRLNAGTGGINEQFF

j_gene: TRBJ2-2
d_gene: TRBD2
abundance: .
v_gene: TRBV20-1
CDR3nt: TGCAGTGCTAGCCCTAGCGGGGGCCGGCAGTTCACCGGGGAGCTGTTTTTT
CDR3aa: CSASPSGGRQFTGELFF

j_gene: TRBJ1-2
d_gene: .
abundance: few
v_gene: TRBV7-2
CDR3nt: TGTGCCGGCAGCTTAGGGGGGCGGCGGGACTATGGCTACACCTTC
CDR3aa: CAGSLGGRRDYGYTF

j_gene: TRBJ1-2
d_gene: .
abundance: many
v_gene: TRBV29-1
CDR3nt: TGCAGCGCCCGCGGGGGGGCTAGCGATGGCTACACCTTC
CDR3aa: CSARGGASDGYTF

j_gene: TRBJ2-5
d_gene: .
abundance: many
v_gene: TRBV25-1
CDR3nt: TGTGCTAGGGGGACAGAGACCCAGTACTTC
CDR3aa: CARGTETQYF

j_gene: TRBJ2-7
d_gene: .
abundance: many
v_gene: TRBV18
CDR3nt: TGTGCCAGCTCACCACCCGGCAGGGACGACGAGCAGTACTTC
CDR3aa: CASSPPGRDDEQYF

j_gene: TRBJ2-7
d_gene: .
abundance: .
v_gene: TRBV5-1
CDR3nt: TGCGCCAACAGCTTGGGGGACTCCCGTTCCTACGAGCAGTACTTC
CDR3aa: CANSLGDSRSYEQYF

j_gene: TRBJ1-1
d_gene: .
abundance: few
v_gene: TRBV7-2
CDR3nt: TGTGCCAGCACTAGGGACGGTGTAACGAAAGCTTTCTTT
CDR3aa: CASTRDGVTKAFF

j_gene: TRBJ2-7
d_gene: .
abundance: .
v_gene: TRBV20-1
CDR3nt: TGCAGTGCTGGAGATGTGGCAGTTTCATCCTACGAGCAGTACTTC
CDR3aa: CSAGDVAVSSYEQYF

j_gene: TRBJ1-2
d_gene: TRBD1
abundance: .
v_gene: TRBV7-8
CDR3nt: TGTGCCAGCAGCCTCGGGACAGGGAGTAACAACTATGGCTACACCTTC
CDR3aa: CASSLGTGSNNYGYTF

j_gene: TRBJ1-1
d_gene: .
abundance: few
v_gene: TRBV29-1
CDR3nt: TGCAGCGCCTCAGGGAGGGCGGACACTGAAGCTTTCTTT
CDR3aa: CSASGRADTEAFF

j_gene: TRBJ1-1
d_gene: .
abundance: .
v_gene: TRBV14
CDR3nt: TGTGCCAGCAGCCAAGTTTGGGGGAACACTGAAGCTTTCTTT
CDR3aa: CASSQVWGNTEAFF

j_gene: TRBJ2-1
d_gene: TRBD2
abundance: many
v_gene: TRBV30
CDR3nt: TGTGCCTGGAGTAAGTGGGGGGGGTCCCAAAGCTCCTACAATGAGCAGTTCTTC
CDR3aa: CAWSKWGGSQSSYNEQFF

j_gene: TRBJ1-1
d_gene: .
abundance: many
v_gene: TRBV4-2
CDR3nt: TGTGCCAGCAGCCAAGAATCCGAAGCTTTCTTT
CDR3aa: CASSQESEAFF

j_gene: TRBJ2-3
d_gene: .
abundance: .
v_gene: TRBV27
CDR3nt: TGTGCCAGCAGTTTATTTCGCCCACGCGGGGGCAGGACAGATACGCAGTATTTT
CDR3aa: CASSLFRPRGGRTDTQYF

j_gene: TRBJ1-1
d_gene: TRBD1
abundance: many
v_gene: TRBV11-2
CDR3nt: TGTGCCAGCATCCGGACAGGGGCCCACACTGAAGCTTTCTTT
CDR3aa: CASIRTGAHTEAFF

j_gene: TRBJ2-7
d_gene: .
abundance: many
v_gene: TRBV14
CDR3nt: TGTGCCAGCAGCCAAGAAAGTCTTAGGGCAGACACCTACGAGCAGTACTTC
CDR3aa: CASSQESLRADTYEQYF

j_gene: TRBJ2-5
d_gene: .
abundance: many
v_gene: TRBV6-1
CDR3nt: TGTGCCAGCAGTGAATTACCGGGGGCCCAAGAGACCCAGTACTTC
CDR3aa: CASSELPGAQETQYF

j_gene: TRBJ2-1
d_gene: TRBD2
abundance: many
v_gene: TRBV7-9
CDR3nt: TGTGCCAGCAGGAGAATAAAGGGGGCTAGCGGGGGGGGCTCCTACAATGAGCAGTTCTTC
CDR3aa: CASRRIKGASGGGSYNEQFF

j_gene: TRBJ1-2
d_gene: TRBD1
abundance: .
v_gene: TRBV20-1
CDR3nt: TGCAGTGCTACCGGGACAGGGCTCGTAAACTATGGCTACACCTTC
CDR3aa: CSATGTGLVNYGYTF

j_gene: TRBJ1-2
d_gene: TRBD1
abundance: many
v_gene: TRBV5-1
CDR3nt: TGCGCCAGCAGCTTGGATGGCAGGGGGCAGCTGGGCTACACCTTC
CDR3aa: CASSLDGRGQLGYTF

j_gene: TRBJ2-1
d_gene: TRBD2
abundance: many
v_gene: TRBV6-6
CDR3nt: TGTGCCAGCAGTTATATCACTGGCGGGGGGGCCAATGAGCAGTTCTTC
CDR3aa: CASSYITGGGANEQFF

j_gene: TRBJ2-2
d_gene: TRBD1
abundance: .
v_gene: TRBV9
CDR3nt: TGTGCCAGCAGAGGACCGGGACAGAGGGGGATCGGGGAGCTGTTTTTT
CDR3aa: CASRGPGQRGIGELFF

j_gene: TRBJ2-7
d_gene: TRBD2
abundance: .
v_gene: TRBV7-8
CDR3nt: TGTGCCAGCAGCTTAGGCGGGGGGATTTCCTACGAGCAGTACTTC
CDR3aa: CASSLGGGISYEQYF

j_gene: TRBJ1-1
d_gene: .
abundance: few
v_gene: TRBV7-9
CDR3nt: TGTGCCAGCAGCTTAGATGGGGGGCTGGGCACTGAAGCTTTCTTT
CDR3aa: CASSLDGGLGTEAFF

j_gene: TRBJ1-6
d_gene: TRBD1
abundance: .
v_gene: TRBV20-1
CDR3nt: TGCAGTGCTAGTAGGCAGGGGGTGCGGTCACCCCTCCACTTT
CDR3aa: CSASRQGVRSPLHF

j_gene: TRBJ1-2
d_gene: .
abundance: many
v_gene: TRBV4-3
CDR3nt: TGCGCCAGCAGCCAGGTACTAGCTAACTATGGCTACACCTTC
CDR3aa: CASSQVLANYGYTF

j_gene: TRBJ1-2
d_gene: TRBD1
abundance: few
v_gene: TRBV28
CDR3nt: TGTGCCACCCTGACAGGGAGTCCCTATGGCTACACCTTC
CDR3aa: CATLTGSPYGYTF

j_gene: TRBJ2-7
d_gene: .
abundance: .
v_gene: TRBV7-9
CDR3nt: TGTGCCAGCAGCTTATGGCCCCAGGGGTACGAGCAGTACTTC
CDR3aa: CASSLWPQGYEQYF

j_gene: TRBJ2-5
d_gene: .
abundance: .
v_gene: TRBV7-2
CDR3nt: TGTGCCAGCAGCTTAGTGACGGGGGTCGGGGAGACCCAGTACTTC
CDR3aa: CASSLVTGVGETQYF

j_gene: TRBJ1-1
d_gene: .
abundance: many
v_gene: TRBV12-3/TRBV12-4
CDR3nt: TGTGCCAGCAGCCTCCCTCCGGGGTACACTGAAGCTTTCTTT
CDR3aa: CASSLPPGYTEAFF

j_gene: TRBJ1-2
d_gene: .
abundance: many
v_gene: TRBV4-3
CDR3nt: TGCGCCAGCAGCCAAGGGCGGGGAAGGGATGGCTACACCTTC
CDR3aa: CASSQGRGRDGYTF

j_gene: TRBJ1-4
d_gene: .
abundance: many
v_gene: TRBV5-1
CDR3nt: TGCGCCAGCAGCGAGACAGGATCGACAACTAATGAAAAACTGTTTTTT
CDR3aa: CASSETGSTTNEKLFF

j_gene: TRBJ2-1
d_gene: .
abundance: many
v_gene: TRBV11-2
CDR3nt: TGTGCCAGCAGTCCCCAACGAGTATATGAGCAGTTCTTC
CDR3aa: CASSPQRVYEQFF

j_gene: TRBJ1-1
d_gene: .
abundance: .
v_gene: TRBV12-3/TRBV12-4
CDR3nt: TGTGCCAGCAGTTTGGGAATAAGGGGCACTGAAGCTTTCTTT
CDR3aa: CASSLGIRGTEAFF

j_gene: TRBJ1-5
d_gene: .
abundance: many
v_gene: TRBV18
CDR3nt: TGTGCCAGCAGCCCGGGGGGCAATCAGCCCCAGCATTTT
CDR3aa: CASSPGGNQPQHF

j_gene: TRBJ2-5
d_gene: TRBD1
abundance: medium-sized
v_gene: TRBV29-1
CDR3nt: TGCAGCGGGGGGACAGTTGGAGAGACCCAGTACTTC
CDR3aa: CSGGTVGETQYF

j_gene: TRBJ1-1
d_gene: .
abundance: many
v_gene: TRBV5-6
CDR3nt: TGTGCCAGCAGCCACTCTGGGGGGGCTGAAGCTTTCTTT
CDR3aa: CASSHSGGAEAFF

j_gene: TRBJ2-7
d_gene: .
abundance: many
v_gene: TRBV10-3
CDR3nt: TGTGCCGCAGGGGGGGGACAGGACTCCTACGAGCAGTACTTC
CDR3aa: CAAGGGQDSYEQYF

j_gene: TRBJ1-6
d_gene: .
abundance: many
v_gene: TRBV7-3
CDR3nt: TGTGCCAGCACCCGGTGGGCCGGAGCTGGCCTAAACTCCTATAATTCACCCCTCCACTTT
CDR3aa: CASTRWAGAGLNSYNSPLHF

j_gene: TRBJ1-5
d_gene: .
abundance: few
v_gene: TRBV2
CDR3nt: TGTGCCAGCTCCGAAGCGGGAGCTCAGCATTTT
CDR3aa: CASSEAGAQHF

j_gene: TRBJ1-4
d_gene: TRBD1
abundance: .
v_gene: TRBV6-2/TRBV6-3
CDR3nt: TGTGCCAGCAGTGGAGACAGGGGTCGTCTTCGAGAAAAACTGTTTTTT
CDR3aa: CASSGDRGRLREKLFF

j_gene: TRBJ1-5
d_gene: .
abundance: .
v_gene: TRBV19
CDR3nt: TGTGCCAGTAGTAGTATAGATCAGCCCCAGCATTTT
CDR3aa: CASSSIDQPQHF